This is a list of T cell receptor beta chains from one sample in a study of PD-1 blockade in classical Hodgkin lymphoma. Libraries were prepared by immunoSEQ multiplex PCR; TCRdb keeps only in-frame clonotypes and omits some of them. The table records 15,000 to 20,000 clones, 80% of them present only once. The sequenced sample was peripheral blood mononuclear cells (PBMCs), obtained before the fourth cycle of nivolumab. The source of these receptors is a human donor with classical Hodgkin lymphoma. Each CDR3 is given with its conserved first and last residue. Some rows mark clone size as missing; the rest say once, few, many or name a class of expanded clone.

clone size,V gene,CDR3 protein
.,TRBV6-5,CASSRSILYNEQFF
.,TRBV19,CASSILDRGHGANVLTF
.,TRBV7-8,CASSLGTGGTYEQYF
few,TRBV10-3,CATTGVTEAFF
few,TRBV7-9,CASSLDGRGKAFF
.,TRBV29-1,CSVEEGETGYYGYTF
.,TRBV5-4,CASSLGRGRDIQYF
.,TRBV11-2,CASSPPWEQGGTGELFF
.,TRBV6-5,CASGRETQYF
.,TRBV25-1,CASSATTGSEQETQYF
.,TRBV28,CASSSTSGGYNEQFF
.,TRBV7-9,CASSLPGTGSNTEAFF
.,TRBV2,CASTELESSYNEQFF
few,TRBV19,CASKNTYNSPLHF
.,TRBV6-4,CASSDGVAGPSTDTQYF
.,TRBV18,CASSSGIGASISQQYF
.,TRBV15,CATSRDGLADTGELFF
.,TRBV7-6,CASSLGLSLDSNYGYTF
.,TRBV5-4,CASSSPDRGGPGGYTF
.,TRBV14,CASSRTTGDGYGYTF
.,TRBV7-2,CASSLAPNKETQYF
.,TRBV9,CASSVGEVGQETQYF
.,TRBV7-2,CASSLLGFYEQYF
.,TRBV5-1,CASSMLDRGVGTEAFF
.,TRBV7-2,CASSLTGGTSGTNEQFF
.,TRBV6-6,CASSYSTSTEQFF
few,TRBV6-6,CASSQELGNSPLHF
.,TRBV28,CASSLQGAVGNTIYF
once,TRBV4-1,CASSLSSGGRRSYNEQFF
.,TRBV9,CASSVGYSRQGAQNEQFF
.,TRBV25-1,CASRPSGWTANGGYTF
.,TRBV4-3,CASSQDIGPYEQYF
.,TRBV5-6,CASSLPGQGNEKLFF